The 32 T cell receptor beta chains in this list originate from one sample, sequenced in a study of CD8+ T cells in alopecia areata. Sorting relied on CD4, CD8alpha, NKG2D, NKG2ACE and other markers applied to pooled cutaneous lymph node cells. Reverse transcription of extracted RNA yielded cDNA, which provided the sequencing template. TCRdb keeps only in-frame clones here, not all; method: immunoSEQ multiplex PCR. The sample offers 290,000 or so clones and no singletons, the top ten holding 0.9% to 1.5%. Sequenced: CD4+ T cells sorted from a lymph node. The source of these receptors is a C3H/HeJ mouse with alopecia areata. The strain's MHC: H2-k.

This clone was seen more than once but under ten times. The junction shows a germline mismatch at one end, possibly a read error. Gene names denote mouse genes. The read gets to within 4 residues of the CDR3 end, and the germline J gene fills in the rest. This sequence joins TRBV17 and TRBJ2-1; 7 nucleotides line up with TRBD1. This CDR3 spans 15 amino acids. Germline V CDR1 and CDR2: MNHDT, YYDKIL. CDR3 sequence: CASRLGQYNYTEQFF. CDR3 bases read: TGTGCTAGCAGGCTGGGACAGTATAACTATACT.

This clone was counted many times. Gene names and germline match the mouse. The read ends 4 residues before the CDR3 terminus; that terminus is restored from the germline J gene. V usage is TRBV17 and J usage is TRBJ2-1; 8 nucleotides match TRBD2. Germline V gives CDR1 MNHDT, CDR2 YYDKIL. This CDR3 spans 14 amino acids. The CDR3 sequence is CASSRDWGEAEQFF. Partial CDR3 DNA: TGTGCTAGCAGTAGAGACTGGGGGGAGGCT.

With respect to this clone: Germline and genes: mouse. CDR3: CASSLTGEYEQYF. CDR3 DNA, as far as it was read: TGTGCTAGCAGTTTAACAGGGGAATAT. This rearrangement joins TRBV29 to TRBJ2-7; TRBD1 aligns across 7 bases. The read finishes 4 residues shy of the CDR3 end, and the germline J gene is used to complete it. Germline values: CDR1 MSHET, CDR2 SYDVDS. The CDR3 length is 13 residues.

As to this clone: Here the gene names and germline are mouse. The CDR3 end lies 4 residues beyond the end of the read and is filled in from the germline J gene. The V and J genes are TRBV13-1 and TRBJ2-2, with D maybe TRBD2 (7 bases). Trimming removed 6 bases at V and 2 bases at J, with 14 bases between. Germline-derived CDR1 and CDR2 are NSHNY and SYGAGN. CDR3 length: 15 amino acids. The DNA read from the CDR3 is TGTGCCAGCAACAAGGGGGGCCTCAACACCGGG. Protein sequence: CASNKGGLNTG. The whole CDR3 sequence reads CASNKGGLNTGQLYF.

On this clone itself: Any gene name here is a mouse gene name. The read ends 4 residues shy of where the CDR3 ends; the end is completed using the germline J gene. The rearrangement uses TRBV5 and TRBJ2-5, with 9 bases aligning to TRBD2. The CDR3 length is 15 residues. Germline CDR1 is LGHNA and CDR2 is YNLKQL (reference sequence). CDR3 sequence: CASSPHWGVRDTQYF. Incomplete CDR3 DNA: TGTGCCAGCAGCCCCCACTGGGGGGTGAGGGAC.

This clone was found a few times. The junction and the germline gene differ at one end; a read error may be behind it. Gene labels here are mouse ones. Read data end 4 residues before the CDR3 end; the end is taken from the germline J gene. Other DNA sequences of this sample code for an identical CDR3. The V and J genes are TRBV17 and TRBJ1-1; the D gene is possibly TRBD1 (6 bases). Per germline, CDR1 MNHDT and CDR2 YYDKIL. The CDR3 is made up of 14 amino acids. CDR3 DNA, as far as it was read: TGTGCTAGCAGCAGAGGGGACAAAAACACA. The encoded protein is CASSRGDKNT. The whole CDR3 protein reads CASSRGDKNTEVFF.

This clone was observed a few times. These gene names are mouse names. The read falls 4 residues short of the CDR3 end, and the missing part is taken from the germline J gene. The V call is TRBV5, the J call TRBJ2-2; 7 bases are shared with TRBD1. Germline V gene data show CDR1 as LGHNA and CDR2 as YNLKQL (reference sequence). This CDR3 spans 14 amino acids. V was clipped by 6 bases and J by 3 bases; unmatched bases: 4. CDR3 loop: CASRDRTYTGQLYF. CDR3 DNA (partial): TGTGCCAGCAGGGACAGGACTTACACCGGG.

In its sample, this clone was seen a few times. The genes are named according to mouse. The read is 4 residues too short to cover the CDR3 end, so that end is filled in from the germline J gene. The chain is built from TRBV19 and TRBJ2-1; maybe TRBD1 (5 bases). Germline V gene data show CDR1 as FNHDT and CDR2 as SITEND (reference sequence). The germline V and J ends were trimmed by 4 bases and 1 base, with 9 bases remaining between them. The CDR3 length is 14 residues. CDR3 sequence: CASSGRQNYAEQFF. The covered CDR3 bases are TGTGCCAGCAGTGGTCGACAGAACTATGCT.

This clone was observed a handful of times. The germline and genes are mouse ones. The CDR3 extends 4 residues past the end of the read, so its final part is completed from the germline J gene. J is TRBJ2-1 and V is TRBV17; tentative D call: TRBD1 (6 bases). Trimming cost V 1 base and J 1 base, with 11 bases left between them. The CDR3 is 16 amino acids. Germline V lookup: CDR1 MNHDT, CDR2 YYDKIL. The sequenced part of the CDR3 DNA is TGTGCTAGCAGTAGAGTGCCGGGACAAAACTATGCT. It encodes CASSRVPGQNYA. The CDR3 in full is CASSRVPGQNYAEQFF.

A few counts support this clone. Gene names denote mouse genes. With the read ending 4 residues before the CDR3 end, the germline J gene is used to fill in that end. The chain is built from TRBV13-3 and TRBJ2-1; 7 nucleotides agree with TRBD1. The CDR3 is made up of 14 amino acids. Per germline, CDR1 NNHDY and CDR2 SYVADS. This CDR3 is CASSAPTGKAEQFF. The sequenced CDR3 bases are TGTGCCAGCAGTGCCCCGACAGGGAAGGCT.

This clone was recorded a few times. The listed genes are named as in mouse. The CDR3 extends 4 residues past the end of the read, so its final part is completed from the germline J gene. Other DNA sequences in this specimen translate into the identical CDR3. The genes are TRBV19 and TRBJ2-1; TRBD2 matches at 7 bases. J was trimmed by 4 bases and V by 2 bases; bases with no gene match: 3. The CDR3 is 14 amino acids. From germline, CDR1 is FNHDT and CDR2 SITEND (reference sequence). CDR3 in amino acids: CASSIRGGYAEQFF. The CDR3 DNA, read in part, is TGTGCCAGCAGTATCCGGGGGGGTTATGCT.

The table lists this clone with a few counts. The gene names given are mouse names. The read ends 4 residues early relative to the CDR3; the germline J gene fills the gap. The J gene is TRBJ1-1, the V gene TRBV31; 9 nucleotides match TRBD1. The CDR3 totals 15 residues. From germline, CDR1 is GKSSPN and CDR2 SITVG. CDR3: CAWSLMGQGRTEVFF. The sequenced CDR3 bases are TGTGCCTGGAGTCTAATGGGACAGGGACGGACA.

This clone was observed a handful of times. Gene names and germline match the mouse. Other DNA sequences of this sample code for an identical CDR3. The CDR3 sequence: CTCSAVRGGYAEQFF. Partial CDR3 DNA: TGCACCTGCAGTGCAGTCAGGGGTGGATATGCT. This chain connects TRBV1 to TRBJ2-1; tentative D call: TRBD1 (6 bases). Read data end 4 residues before the CDR3 end; the end is taken from the germline J gene. V was clipped by 1 base and J by 4 bases, with 11 bases between them. The CDR3 length is 15 residues. Germline values: CDR1 NSQYPW, CDR2 LRSPGD (reference sequence).

With respect to this clone: Gene names are mouse gene names. The read gets to within 4 residues of the CDR3 end, and the germline J gene fills in the rest. This chain uses TRBV13-1 with TRBJ2-4; 7 bases align to TRBD2. The CDR3 has 15 amino acids. CDR1 and CDR2 (germline): NSHNY, SYGAGN. Unmatched junction bases numbered 3, after V lost 2 bases and J lost 0 bases. The CDR3 protein is CASSDLLGSQNTLYF. The sequenced part of the CDR3 DNA is TGTGCCAGCAGTGACCTACTGGGGAGTCAAAAC.

Comment on this clone: The germline and genes are mouse ones. The read halts 3 residues ahead of the CDR3 end, with the missing end drawn from the germline J gene. V and J are TRBV13-2 and TRBJ1-6; D may be TRBD1 (6 bases). TRBJ1-6 is identified as an open reading frame with a role that is uncertain. Trimming cost V 0 bases and J 2 bases, with 9 bases left between them. Germline V gene lookup returns CDR1 NNHNN and CDR2 SYGAGS (reference sequence). The CDR3 consists of 16 residues. The CDR3 loop reads CASGDEGVAYNSPLYF. The sequenced part of the CDR3 DNA is TGTGCCAGCGGTGATGAGGGGGTGGCCTATAATTCGCCC.

This clone turned up a few times. Gene labels here are mouse ones. From the germline J gene comes the end of the CDR3, since the read stops 4 residues before it. The same CDR3 arises from other DNA sequences in this sample as well. V and J are TRBV1 and TRBJ2-7; TRBD1 is a possible D gene (5 bases). Germline V gene lookup returns CDR1 NSQYPW and CDR2 LRSPGD (reference sequence). V was pared by 1 base and J by 3 bases, with 7 bases between. CDR3 length: 13 amino acids. The covered CDR3 bases are TGCACCTGCAGTGCAGTCACAGGCTAT. Amino acids: CTCSAVTGY. The whole CDR3 protein is CTCSAVTGYEQYF. The variable domain in full, completed from reference TRBV1 and TRBJ2-7, reads VTLLEQNPRWRLVPRGQAVNLRCILKNSQYPWMSWYQQDLQKQLQWLFTLRSPGDKEVKSLPGADYLATRVTDTELRLQVANMSQGRTLYCTCSAVTGYEQYFGPGTRLTVL.

This clone was seen more than once but under ten times. Gene names refer to mouse genes. The read is 4 residues too short to cover the CDR3 end, so that end is filled in from the germline J gene. This chain links TRBV5 with TRBJ2-5, with D perhaps TRBD2 (6 bases). CDR3 length: 14 residues. Germline loops: CDR1 LGHNA, CDR2 YNLKQL (reference sequence). V was trimmed by 4 bases and J by 0 bases, leaving 8 bases between them. The DNA read from the CDR3 is TGTGCCAGCAGCCTACTGGGTAACCAAGAC. It is translated as CASSLLGNQD. The whole CDR3 reads CASSLLGNQDTQYF.

To note about this clone: Gene names denote mouse genes. The CDR3 is cut off 4 residues early in the read; its end comes from the germline J gene. V is TRBV13-1 and J is TRBJ2-2, with D perhaps TRBD1 (5 bases). Trimming took 0 bases from V and 3 from J, leaving 12 bases between them. This CDR3 region has 16 residues. Germline values: CDR1 NSHNY, CDR2 SYGAGN. The part of the CDR3 DNA that was read is TGTGCCAGCAGTGATGCGAGGGGTGATGACACCGGG. Translated, it gives CASSDARGDDTG. The CDR3 in its entirety is CASSDARGDDTGQLYF.

Only a few counts were recorded for this clone. These gene names are mouse names. The read gets to within 4 residues of the CDR3 end, and the germline J gene fills in the rest. The genes are TRBV5 and TRBJ2-1; TRBD2 matches 12 bases. V lost 4 bases to trimming and J lost 2 bases; unmatched junction nucleotides: 3. The CDR3 spans 16 residues. Germline loops: CDR1 LGHNA, CDR2 YNLKQL (reference sequence). The CDR3 spells CASSRGLGGDYAEQFF. CDR3 DNA (partial): TGTGCCAGCAGCCGGGGACTGGGGGGCGACTATGCT.

This clone was seen ten or more times. Mouse germline and gene names are used. Read coverage stops 4 residues before the CDR3 terminus; the germline J gene supplies the remainder. Other DNA variants within this sample encode the same CDR3. The chain carries TRBV1 and TRBJ1-1, with D possibly TRBD1 on 6 matching bases. This CDR3 has 12 residues. Germline assignment: CDR1 NSQYPW and CDR2 LRSPGD (reference sequence). This chain's CDR3 is CTCSARGTEVFF. The CDR3 DNA, read in part, is TGCACCTGCAGTGCAAGGGGGACA. Supplemented by reference TRBV1 and TRBJ1-1, the full variable domain reads VTLLEQNPRWRLVPRGQAVNLRCILKNSQYPWMSWYQQDLQKQLQWLFTLRSPGDKEVKSLPGADYLATRVTDTELRLQVANMSQGRTLYCTCSARGTEVFFGKGTRLTVV.

This clone turned up a few times. Germline and genes here are mouse. The DNA ends 4 residues before the CDR3 does, and the rest of the CDR3 is filled in from the germline J gene. The chain recombines TRBV17 with TRBJ2-1, with a weak D call TRBD1 (6 bases). The V gene lost 3 bases and the J gene lost 2 bases, with 11 bases spanning the gap. This CDR3 has 15 amino acids. Germline CDR1 and CDR2: MNHDT and YYDKIL. This CDR3 reads CASSRTGTHYAEQFF. CDR3 DNA (partial): TGTGCTAGCAGTAGGACCGGGACACACTATGCT.

With regard to this clone: All gene names here are mouse names. The missing CDR3 end, 4 residues past where the read stops, is filled in from the germline J gene. The chain links TRBV19 to TRBJ2-1, with D tentatively TRBD1 (6 bases). Deletions cut 6 bases from V and 1 base from J, with 11 bases between. The CDR3 contains 14 residues. The germline V gene encodes CDR1 FNHDT and CDR2 SITEND (reference sequence). Partial CDR3 DNA: TGTGCCAGCATCCCGGGACAAAACTATGCT. The encoded protein is CASIPGQNYA. The full CDR3 reads CASIPGQNYAEQFF.

This clone was observed a handful of times. The listed genes are named as in mouse. The read ends 4 residues before the CDR3 terminus; that terminus is restored from the germline J gene. This CDR3 is also generated by other DNA sequences in the sample. The V call is TRBV13-1, the J call TRBJ1-1; D is undetermined. Trimming shortened V by 0 bases and J by 0 bases, and 6 bases separated the two germline ends. This CDR3 region has 14 residues. Germline V gene sequence: CDR1 NSHNY, CDR2 SYGAGN. CDR3 in amino acids: CASSDGPANTEVFF. Incomplete CDR3 DNA: TGTGCCAGCAGTGATGGCCCTGCAAACACA.

The sample holds a few counts of this clone. Gene labels here are mouse ones. The CDR3 goes on 4 residues after the read ends, and that part is filled in from the germline J gene. The V call is TRBV2, the J call TRBJ1-2, with D possibly being TRBD1 (5 bases). Germline values: CDR1 LGHNA, CDR2 YSYQKL. The CDR3 totals 13 residues. V dropped 4 bases and J dropped 3 bases, with 9 bases sitting between them. Partial CDR3 DNA: TGTGCCAGCAGCCCCAGGGAGGACTCC. Translating it yields CASSPREDS. The CDR3 in full is CASSPREDSDYTF.

At least ten counts were recorded for this clone. The genes and germline here are from mouse. Here the CDR3 reads CASSRRGNNSPLYF. The CDR3 bases that were read are TGTGCTAGCAGTAGGAGGGGGAATAATTCGCCC. The chain recombines TRBV17 with TRBJ1-6; D perhaps matches TRBD1 (6 bases). Sequencing ends 3 residues short of the CDR3 end; the germline J gene provides the rest. TRBJ1-6 qualifies as an ORF whose function is uncertain. The CDR3 totals 14 residues. Germline V gene data show CDR1 as MNHDT and CDR2 as YYDKIL. V lost 3 bases and J 5 bases, leaving 8 bases between the germline ends.

This clone was recorded a few times. Mouse names are used for the genes. The read finishes 4 residues shy of the CDR3 end, and the germline J gene is used to complete it. This sequence joins TRBV19 and TRBJ1-1; D is possibly TRBD1 (6 bases). Germline V lookup: CDR1 FNHDT, CDR2 SITEND (reference sequence). V shed 5 bases and J shed 4 bases, with 12 bases lying between them. The CDR3 totals 13 residues. The CDR3 loop is CASRLRGSTEVFF. Incomplete CDR3 DNA: TGTGCCAGCAGACTCAGGGGCAGCACA.

This clone was counted a few times. The gene names given are mouse names. Read coverage stops 4 residues before the CDR3 terminus; the germline J gene supplies the remainder. The J gene is TRBJ2-1, the V gene TRBV1; 11 bases map to TRBD2. With V trimmed by 0 bases and J by 3 bases, 7 bases remained unmatched. Germline V gene sequence: CDR1 NSQYPW, CDR2 LRSPGD (reference sequence). This CDR3 is 18 amino acids long. The CDR3 sequence: CTCSADGRDWGFYAEQFF. The DNA read from the CDR3 is TGCACCTGCAGTGCAGATGGTCGGGACTGGGGGTTCTATGCT.

This clone was counted only a few times. Gene names follow the mouse nomenclature. The CDR3 DNA, read in part, is TGTGCCAGCAGGCCAGGGGGCGCGGGGAATTCGCCC. The encoded protein is CASRPGGAGNSP. The whole CDR3 sequence reads CASRPGGAGNSPLYF. The chain combines TRBV13-1 with TRBJ1-6, with 8 nucleotides matching TRBD1. Read data end 3 residues before the CDR3 end; the end is taken from the germline J gene. TRBJ1-6 is filed as an ORF, its function uncertain. With 5 bases clipped from V and 7 bases from J, the junction kept 8 bases outside the gene matches. The CDR3 has 15 residues. Germline lookup yields CDR1 NSHNY and CDR2 SYGAGN.

Points on this clone: The gene names here belong to mouse. The read ends 4 residues shy of where the CDR3 ends; the end is completed using the germline J gene. The V and J genes are TRBV1 and TRBJ1-2; 8 bases align to TRBD1. From germline, CDR1 is NSQYPW and CDR2 LRSPGD (reference sequence). The CDR3 spans 15 residues. The junction had 3 bases not matched to a gene; V was cut back by 0 bases and J by 3 bases. Partial CDR3 DNA: TGCACCTGCAGTGCAGATAACAGGGGGGACTCC. Translating it yields CTCSADNRGDS. The complete CDR3 sequence is CTCSADNRGDSDYTF. The variable domain in full, completed from reference TRBV1 and TRBJ1-2, reads VTLLEQNPRWRLVPRGQAVNLRCILKNSQYPWMSWYQQDLQKQLQWLFTLRSPGDKEVKSLPGADYLATRVTDTELRLQVANMSQGRTLYCTCSADNRGDSDYTFGSGTRLLVI.

This clone appeared many times. Germline and genes: mouse. The read ends 3 residues before the CDR3 terminus; that terminus is restored from the germline J gene. Within the sample, other DNA sequences also encode this same CDR3. J is TRBJ1-6 and V is TRBV13-1, with D perhaps matching TRBD1 (6 bases). TRBJ1-6 counts as an open reading frame of uncertain function. Germline CDR1 reads NSHNY; CDR2 reads SYGAGN. Trimming stripped 4 bases from V and 0 bases from J, with 8 bases between. CDR3 length: 15 residues. The CDR3 sequence: CASSPDSSYNSPLYF. The CDR3 bases that were read are TGTGCCAGCAGTCCGGACAGTTCCTATAATTCGCCC.

This clone was seen only a few times. Mouse gene names apply. The CDR3 end lies 4 residues beyond the end of the read and is filled in from the germline J gene. This chain joins TRBV13-1 and TRBJ2-1; 9 bases fit TRBD2. CDR1 and CDR2 (germline): NSHNY, SYGAGN. V lost 0 bases to trimming and J lost 3 bases; unmatched junction nucleotides: 1. CDR3 length: 15 residues. The CDR3 DNA, read in part, is TGTGCCAGCAGTGATGGCTGGGGGGGCTATGCT. It encodes CASSDGWGGYA. The complete CDR3 reads CASSDGWGGYAEQFF.

The sample holds a few counts of this clone. The listed genes are named as in mouse. The read ends 4 residues before the CDR3 terminus; that terminus is restored from the germline J gene. The rearrangement uses TRBV13-1 and TRBJ2-4; 11 nucleotides align to TRBD2. The CDR3 has 13 residues. The germline CDR1 and CDR2 sequences are NSHNY and SYGAGN. Here the CDR3 reads CASRDWGENTLYF. The sequenced part of the CDR3 DNA is TGTGCCAGCAGGGACTGGGGGGAAAAC.